These 27 T cell receptor beta chains share one sample of origin, sequenced in a study of blood T cells in healthy people across ages. With a J-beta primer mix and a sample-barcoded 5' primer, a second PCR ran 7 to 11 cycles. One entry per CDR3 protein results from TCRdb running MiXCR on the 5' RACE reads. The sample includes roughly 700,000 distinct CDR3 sequences, 32% of them seen just once. Sequenced material: blood. Every receptor here comes from a woman aged 80 or over in good health.

In its sample, this clonotype was seen many times. V usage is TRBV3-1 and J usage is TRBJ2-2; perhaps D is TRBD1 or TRBD2 (5 bases each). The CDR3 is made up of 13 amino acids. Deletions cut 4 bases from V and 8 bases from J, with 11 bases between. Germline assignment: CDR1 LGHDT and CDR2 YNNKEL (reference sequence). The CDR3 loop reads CASSLGTAGELFF. The DNA of the CDR3 is TGTGCCAGCAGCCTCGGGACGGCTGGGGAGCTGTTTTTT.

This clonotype showed up many times. The chain combines TRBV6-2 or TRBV6-3 with TRBJ2-1; no clear D gene. V was trimmed by 6 bases and J by 11 bases, leaving 11 bases between them. CDR3 length equals 11 residues. CDR1 is MNHEY and CDR2 is SVGEGT in the germline V gene. The CDR3 bases are TGTGCCAGCAGCCGGATCGAAAAGCAGTTCTTC. Translation: CASSRIEKQFF.

The chain links TRBV28 to TRBJ1-4, with D possibly matching TRBD1 (5 bases). The germline CDR1 and CDR2 sequences are MDHEN and SYDVKM. The germline V and J ends were trimmed by 4 bases and 10 bases, with 22 bases remaining between them. CDR3 length equals 16 residues. CDR3 DNA sequence: TGTGCCAGCAGTTACCCTGTTTCGGGGGGAATAGGAAAACTGTTTTTT. Its translation: CASSYPVSGGIGKLFF.

This clonotype has more than one count but fewer than ten. The chain uses TRBV30 and TRBJ1-1, with a weak D call TRBD1 (5 bases). There are 13 residues in the CDR3. Trimming took off 4 bases at V and 5 bases at J, with 14 bases between the two ends. CDR1 and CDR2 from the germline V gene are GTSNPN and SVGIG (reference sequence). The CDR3 protein is CAWKGRRETEAFF. The CDR3 nucleotides read TGTGCCTGGAAGGGACGCAGAGAGACTGAAGCTTTCTTT.

The chain employs TRBV6-4 and TRBJ1-5, with unresolved D. The CDR3 totals 13 residues. Germline lookup yields CDR1 MRHNA and CDR2 SNTAGT. V shed 4 bases and J shed 3 bases, with 7 bases lying between them. The CDR3, as DNA: TGTGCCAGCAGTGCCGAGGTCAATCAGCCCCAGCATTTT. Protein sequence: CASSAEVNQPQHF.

Notes on this clonotype: It may be a read error: a sequence one base away is much more abundant. The chain is built from TRBV7-2 and TRBJ2-1; D is uncertain. The germline V gene encodes CDR1 SGHTA and CDR2 FQGNSA. V was cut by 2 bases and J by 6 bases, with 5 bases left in between. The CDR3 has 12 residues. The DNA of the CDR3 is TGTGCCAGCAGCTTAAACCGCAATGAGCAGTTCTTC. Translation gives CASSLNRNEQFF.

The chain combines TRBV20-1 with TRBJ2-7, with a possible D match to TRBD2 (5 bases). The CDR3 is made up of 15 amino acids. Germline CDR1 is DFQATT and CDR2 is SNEGSKA (reference sequence). The germline V and J ends were trimmed by 3 bases and 2 bases, with 17 bases remaining between them. CDR3 region: CSASREGYLTYEQYF. For the CDR3, the DNA is TGCAGTGCTAGTCGAGAGGGATACCTTACCTACGAGCAGTACTTC.

Remarks on this clonotype: Possible read error: a much larger clone is one base away. The V gene is TRBV3-1, the J gene TRBJ2-1; 7 positions agree with TRBD2. This CDR3 contains 16 residues. The germline CDR1 and CDR2 sequences are LGHDT and YNNKEL (reference sequence). The CDR3 DNA follows: TGTGCCCGCAGCCTTATAGCGGGTCACTCCTACAATGAGCAGTTCTTC. The encoded protein is CARSLIAGHSYNEQFF.

This clonotype has only a few counts. The chain recombines TRBV19 with TRBJ1-5; 8 bases fit TRBD1. There are 17 residues in the CDR3. The ends lost 2 bases at V and 3 bases at J; junction bases unmatched: 9. Germline values: CDR1 LNHDA, CDR2 SQIVND (reference sequence). In DNA, the CDR3 is TGTGCCAGTAGTATAAGTCGGGGGACAGGTGACAATCAGCCCCAGCATTTT. Amino acid sequence: CASSISRGTGDNQPQHF.

Comments on this clonotype: Since a much larger clone is just one base distant, this may be a read error. The chain uses TRBV30 and TRBJ1-6; a possible D gene is TRBD1 (5 bases). The V and J ends lost 6 bases and 5 bases respectively, with 11 bases between them. The CDR3 has 13 residues. The germline CDR1 and CDR2 sequences are GTSNPN and SVGIG (reference sequence). CDR3 coding DNA: TGTGCCTGTAGTAGGGGCGATAATTCACCCCTCCACTTT. It yields the protein CACSRGDNSPLHF.

This clonotype was seen a few times. A much bigger clone sits one base away, suggesting this may be a read error. The chain recombines TRBV20-1 with TRBJ1-2; 7 bases agree with TRBD1. The CDR3 runs 17 residues. CDR1 is DFQATT and CDR2 is SNEGSKA in the germline V gene (reference sequence). The ends lost 3 bases at V and 0 bases at J; junction bases unmatched: 13. The CDR3 region is CSASPLRDRGANYGYTF. The CDR3 DNA sequence: TGCAGTGCTAGCCCGCTCCGGGACAGAGGAGCTAACTATGGCTACACCTTC.

The sample holds a few counts of this clonotype. The junction and the germline gene differ at one end; a read error may be behind it. The chain has TRBV27 and TRBJ1-6; D perhaps matches TRBD1 (6 bases). The germline V gene encodes CDR1 MNHEY and CDR2 SMNVEV (reference sequence). This CDR3 spans 14 amino acids. The CDR3 spells CTSSFYGGNSPLHF. In nucleotides, the CDR3 is TGTACCAGCAGCTTCTATGGGGGCAATTCACCCCTCCACTTT.

This clonotype was seen ten or more times. This chain links TRBV4-1 with TRBJ2-3; TRBD2 agrees at 11 bases. This CDR3 is 18 amino acids long. Germline trimming cut 2 bases from V and 3 bases from J; bases unmatched to any gene: 10. Per germline, CDR1 MGHRA and CDR2 YSYEKL. The CDR3 here is CASSQKVASGGRTDTQYF. CDR3 nucleotides: TGCGCCAGCAGCCAAAAAGTGGCTAGCGGGGGGAGGACAGATACGCAGTATTTT.

There are a few counts of this clonotype. This chain connects TRBV5-1 to TRBJ2-2, with TRBD1 identical over 7 bases. The CDR3 contains 15 residues. Trimming cost V 0 bases and J 5 bases; bases outside gene matches: 4. Germline CDR1 SGHRS, CDR2 YFSETQ. The chain's CDR3 is CASSLEGGRTGELFF. The CDR3 region has the DNA TGCGCCAGCAGCTTGGAAGGGGGCCGGACCGGGGAGCTGTTTTTT.

The V gene is TRBV2, the J gene TRBJ2-5, with TRBD2 matching 7 bases. The CDR3 extends over 13 amino acids. CDR1 and CDR2 from the germline V gene are SNHLY and FYNNEI. V lost 4 bases to trimming and J lost 7 bases; unmatched junction nucleotides: 6. The CDR3 sequence is CASSGTREGTQYF. The CDR3 DNA is TGTGCCAGCAGTGGGACTAGGGAGGGGACCCAGTACTTC.

This clonotype has only a few counts. The chain couples TRBV28 to TRBJ1-6; TRBD1 aligns across 8 bases. With V trimmed by 3 bases and J by 4 bases, 2 bases remained unmatched. Germline V gene sequence: CDR1 MDHEN, CDR2 SYDVKM. This CDR3 contains 15 residues. CDR3 in amino acids: CASSLGDRYNSPLHF. The CDR3 coding sequence is TGTGCCAGCAGTTTGGGGGACAGGTATAATTCACCCCTCCACTTT.

The sample holds many counts of this clonotype. The chain couples TRBV3-1 to TRBJ2-5; 7 bases line up with TRBD1. Unmatched junction bases numbered 3, after V lost 3 bases and J lost 5 bases. This CDR3 contains 13 residues. CDR1 is LGHDT, CDR2 YNNKEL, per germline (reference sequence). CDR3 sequence (DNA): TGTGCCAGCAGCCAGGACAGGCTGGAGACCCAGTACTTC. It specifies CASSQDRLETQYF.

This clonotype was observed a single time. This chain uses TRBV30 with TRBJ2-7; no definite D call. The CDR3 is 13 amino acids. Trimming cost V 6 bases and J 0 bases, with 12 bases left between them. In germline, CDR1 is GTSNPN, CDR2 SVGIG (reference sequence). The CDR3 region is CACILRNSYEQYF. The DNA for the CDR3 is TGTGCCTGCATTCTCAGGAACTCCTACGAGCAGTACTTC. Filled out from reference TRBV30 and TRBJ2-7, the complete variable domain reads SQTIHQWPATLVQPVGSPLSLECTVEGTSNPNLYWYRQAAGRGLQLLFYSVGIGQISSEVPQNLSASRPQDRQFILSSKKLLLSDSGFYLCACILRNSYEQYFGPGTRLTVT.

This clonotype occurred many times. V gene TRBV6-1 combines with J gene TRBJ1-5; perhaps TRBD1 as D (5 bases). The CDR3 loop spans 13 amino acids. Germline V gene data show CDR1 as MNHNS and CDR2 as SASEGT. Trimming pared 6 bases from V and 4 bases from J, leaving 10 bases between. CDR3: CASSRQKNQPQHF. The CDR3 nucleotides are TGTGCCAGCAGCCGACAGAAAAATCAGCCCCAGCATTTT.

The V gene is TRBV7-9, the J gene TRBJ1-2, with 11 bases identical to TRBD1. This CDR3 is 15 amino acids long. CDR1 SEHNR and CDR2 FQNEAQ come from the germline V gene (reference sequence). J lost 7 bases, V lost 5 bases, and 9 bases had no gene match. The DNA of the CDR3 is TGTGCCAGCAGCCAACCCGGGACAGGGGGAATTGGCTACACCTTC. This translates into CASSQPGTGGIGYTF.

The chain links TRBV24-1 to TRBJ2-1, with D unclear. From germline, CDR1 is KGHDR and CDR2 SFDVKD. Trimming left V 3 bases short and J 6 bases short, with 11 bases between. The CDR3 has 14 residues. CDR3 sequence: CATSDPQDGNEQFF. The CDR3 DNA follows: TGTGCCACCAGTGATCCCCAGGACGGCAATGAGCAGTTCTTC.

The rearrangement joins TRBV29-1 to TRBJ2-1; D unclear. CDR1 and CDR2 (germline): SQVTM, ANQGSEA. Between the trimmed V and J ends, which lost 6 bases and 3 bases, there was a span of 21 bases. The CDR3 consists of 16 residues. The CDR3 DNA sequence: TGCAGCGTCAAAACCATGACGACGATCAACTACAATGAGCAGTTCTTC. The encoded protein is CSVKTMTTINYNEQFF.

The genes are TRBV2 and TRBJ1-5, with D tentatively TRBD1 (5 bases). The CDR3 extends over 14 amino acids. Germline loops: CDR1 SNHLY, CDR2 FYNNEI. The germline V and J ends were trimmed by 7 bases and 1 base, with 11 bases remaining between them. CDR3 DNA sequence: TGTGCCAGCAACTCGGGACGGAGCAATCAGCCCCAGCATTTT. Translation: CASNSGRSNQPQHF.

The rearrangement joins TRBV5-1 to TRBJ1-6; unclear D gene. Deletions cut 6 bases from V and 5 bases from J, with 12 bases between. The CDR3 spans 14 residues. The V gene's germline CDR1 is SGHRS and CDR2 YFSETQ. The CDR3 sequence: CASTKDGNNSPLHF. In DNA form, the CDR3 reads TGCGCCAGCACCAAGGACGGAAATAATTCACCCCTCCACTTT.

Note on this clonotype: It may be a read error: a sequence one base away is much more abundant. For the CDR3, the DNA is TGTGCCATCAGGAAGACAGGGGAGCTAAACACTGGAGCTTTCTTT. It codes for CAIRKTGELNTGAFF. The chain uses TRBV10-3 and TRBJ1-1; 8 nucleotides align to TRBD1. The V gene's germline CDR1 is ENHRY and CDR2 SYGVKD. The CDR3 runs 15 residues.

V usage is TRBV4-1 and J usage is TRBJ2-7; D gene ambiguous. The better agreement between TRBJ2-5 and the DNA end casts doubt on the J call. The CDR3 length is 14 residues. From germline, CDR1 is MGHRA and CDR2 YSYEKL. This CDR3 reads CASSQEPAVETQYF. The CDR3 DNA is TGCGCCAGCAGCCAAGAGCCCGCTGTGGAGACCCAGTACTTC.

The gene calls are TRBV24-1 and TRBJ2-7; possible D gene TRBD2, 6 bases. The V gene lost 5 bases and the J gene lost 2 bases, with 9 bases spanning the gap. Germline V lookup: CDR1 KGHDR, CDR2 SFDVKD. The CDR3 loop spans 13 amino acids. CDR3 nucleotides: TGTGCCACCAGTGCCGGGGGAACCTACGAGCAGTACTTC. This sequence encodes CATSAGGTYEQYF.